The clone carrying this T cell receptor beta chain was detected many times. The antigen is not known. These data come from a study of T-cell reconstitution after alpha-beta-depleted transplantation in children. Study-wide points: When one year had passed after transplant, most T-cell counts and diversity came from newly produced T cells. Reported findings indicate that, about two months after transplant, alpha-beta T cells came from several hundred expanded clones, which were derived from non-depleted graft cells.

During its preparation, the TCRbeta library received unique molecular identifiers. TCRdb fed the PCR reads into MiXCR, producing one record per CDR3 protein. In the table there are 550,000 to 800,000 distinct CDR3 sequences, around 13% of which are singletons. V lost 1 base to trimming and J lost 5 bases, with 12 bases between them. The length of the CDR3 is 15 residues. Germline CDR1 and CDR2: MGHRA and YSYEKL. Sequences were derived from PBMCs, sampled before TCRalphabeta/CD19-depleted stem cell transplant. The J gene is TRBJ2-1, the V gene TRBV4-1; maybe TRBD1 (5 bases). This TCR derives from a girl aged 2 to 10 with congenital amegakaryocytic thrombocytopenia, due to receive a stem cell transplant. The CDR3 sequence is CASSQVFRVNNEQFF. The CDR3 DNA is TGCGCCAGCAGCCAAGTTTTCAGGGTCAACAATGAGCAGTTCTTC.